The 27 T cell receptor beta chains presented below share a single source sample, sequenced in a study of T cell responses to AZD1222 COVID-19 vaccine (dated by TCRdb to about 2021). The library relied on the immunoSEQ multiplex PCR assay. In its TCRdb copy, this immuneACCESS table keeps in-frame sequences only and misses some clones. Where compared with another copy, unresolved V genes explain less than half of these, and the others have no known cause. The sample records fewer than 200,000 clones, almost 90% of which are singletons. The ten largest clones represent 11% of the sample. This specimen's time point label, per the study, means: about 28 days (+/-7) after the second vaccine dose. Sequenced material: peripheral blood, taken 28 days after the second AZD1222 dose. The receptors originated from an adult who received the AZD1222 COVID-19 vaccine.

Only a few counts were recorded for this clone. The chain couples TRBV4-2 to TRBJ2-4; 7 nucleotides line up with TRBD2. The germline V gene has CDR1 LGHNA and CDR2 YNFKEQ. This CDR3 has 13 residues. V lost 1 base to trimming and J lost 8 bases; unmatched junction nucleotides: 2. CDR3 region: CASSQGEGDIQYF. The CDR3, as DNA: TGTGCCAGCAGCCAAGGGGAGGGAGACATTCAGTACTTC.

This clone was seen just once. The chain combines TRBV7-2 with TRBJ2-4; 7 nucleotides match TRBD2. The trim removed 5 bases at V and 2 bases at J, leaving 12 bases unmatched. This CDR3 contains 17 residues. CDR1 SGHTA and CDR2 FQGNSA come from the germline V gene. CDR3: CASSLWGGIDTKNIQYF. CDR3 nucleotides: TGTGCCAGCAGCCTTTGGGGAGGGATAGATACCAAAAACATTCAGTACTTC.

This clone was seen a few times. The gene calls are TRBV9 and TRBJ1-4; TRBD1 is a possible D gene (5 bases). The V and J ends lost 4 bases and 0 bases respectively, with 13 bases between them. The V gene's germline CDR1 is SGDLS and CDR2 YYNGEE. This CDR3 has 16 amino acids. DNA of the CDR3: TGTGCCAGCAGCTTATCACTGGGGGCAACTAATGAAAAACTGTTTTTT. It encodes CASSLSLGATNEKLFF.

The chain has TRBV11-3 and TRBJ1-1; no clear D. Trimming stripped 4 bases from V and 4 bases from J, with 19 bases between. The CDR3 has 16 residues. Germline CDR1 SGHNT, CDR2 YENEEA. The CDR3 DNA sequence: TGTGCCAGCAGCTCCCCGGGATCCTTATTCACCACTGAAGCTTTCTTT. Its protein is CASSSPGSLFTTEAFF.

The rearrangement links TRBV6-5 to TRBJ1-5; maybe TRBD1 (5 bases). The CDR3 is 12 residues long. Germline values: CDR1 MNHEY, CDR2 SVGAGI. V shed 7 bases and J shed 8 bases, with 12 bases lying between them. DNA of the CDR3: TGTGCCAGCACCGGGGGAGGTAAGCCCCAGCATTTT. This encodes CASTGGGKPQHF.

The chain uses TRBV24-1 and TRBJ2-3, with 8 bases lining up with TRBD2. CDR1 KGHDR and CDR2 SFDVKD come from the germline V gene. The CDR3 runs 18 residues. Trimming at V came to 1 base and at J to 0 bases, leaving 8 bases not matched to a gene. The CDR3: CATSDFAGGPSSTDTQYF. The CDR3 bases are TGTGCCACCAGTGATTTTGCGGGGGGTCCCTCTAGCACAGATACGCAGTATTTT.

The count of this clone is one. The chain carries TRBV18 and TRBJ1-6, with unresolved D. Trimming pared 3 bases from V and 8 bases from J, leaving 14 bases between. Germline CDR1 is KGHSH and CDR2 is LQKENI. The CDR3 sequence is 15 residues long. The CDR3 is CASSPNTSWDSPLHF. CDR3 DNA: TGTGCCAGCTCACCTAACACATCCTGGGATTCACCCCTCCACTTT.

The rearrangement links TRBV5-1 to TRBJ1-1; D ambiguous. Germline V gene lookup returns CDR1 SGHRS and CDR2 YFSETQ. The CDR3 is 16 amino acids. The V end lost 4 bases, the J end lost 4 bases, and 20 bases lay between the germline ends. Written as DNA, the CDR3 is TGCGCCAGCAGCCCAGGCGGGCGGGTTATAAGCACTGAAGCTTTCTTT. Its translation: CASSPGGRVISTEAFF.

V and J are TRBV9 and TRBJ1-1; D possibly corresponds to TRBD1 (5 bases). The germline V and J ends were trimmed by 3 bases and 1 base, with 13 bases remaining between them. Germline CDR1 reads SGDLS; CDR2 reads YYNGEE. The CDR3 has 15 amino acids. The CDR3 is CASSAGTLGNTEAFF. In DNA form, the CDR3 reads TGTGCCAGCAGCGCCGGGACCCTGGGGAACACTGAAGCTTTCTTT.

The rearrangement joins TRBV5-1 to TRBJ1-1; tentatively, D is TRBD1 (6 bases). The CDR3 has 15 residues. The germline V gene encodes CDR1 SGHRS and CDR2 YFSETQ. V shed 0 bases and J shed 4 bases, with 13 bases lying between them. CDR3 sequence (DNA): TGCGCCAGCAGCTTGGTCCCCCAGGGGAGCACTGAAGCTTTCTTT. Its protein is CASSLVPQGSTEAFF.

CDR3 sequence reads: CASSLVSGSQYF. As DNA, the CDR3 is TGTGCCAGCAGCTTAGTGTCCGGGTCACAGTACTTC. The chain has TRBV11-2 and TRBJ2-7; D gene unclear. The CDR3 sequence is 12 residues long. Trimming stripped 1 base from V and 10 bases from J, with 11 bases between. Germline CDR1 is SGHAT and CDR2 is FQNNGV.

This chain links TRBV6-2 or TRBV6-3 with TRBJ2-7; the D call may be TRBD1 or TRBD2 (5 bases each). V was clipped by 5 bases and J by 3 bases, with 11 bases between them. Germline assignment: CDR1 MNHEY and CDR2 SVGEGT. This CDR3 has 13 amino acids. CDR3 DNA sequence: TGTGCCAGCAGTCCCGGGACCTTCTACGAGCAGTACTTC. Encoded protein: CASSPGTFYEQYF.

This chain joins TRBV27 and TRBJ1-1, with unresolved D. The V and J ends lost 3 bases and 1 base respectively, with 9 bases between them. The CDR3 is 14 residues long. Germline lookup yields CDR1 MNHEY and CDR2 SMNVEV (reference sequence). CDR3 region: CASSFRRSNTEAFF. CDR3 DNA sequence: TGTGCCAGCAGTTTTAGGCGATCGAACACTGAAGCTTTCTTT.

This clone was seen only a few times. V usage is TRBV30 and J usage is TRBJ1-1, with D possibly matching TRBD1 (5 bases). The V end lost 3 bases, the J end lost 10 bases, and 12 bases lay between the germline ends. Germline V CDR1 and CDR2: GTSNPN, SVGIG (reference sequence). The CDR3 sequence is 11 residues long. CDR3: CAWRLWGGAFF. In nucleotides, the CDR3 is TGTGCCTGGAGATTATGGGGGGGAGCTTTCTTT.

This rearrangement joins TRBV19 to TRBJ2-4; no clear D. From germline, CDR1 is LNHDA and CDR2 SQIVND (reference sequence). This CDR3 spans 14 amino acids. Here the CDR3 DNA reads TGTGCTTCCCAGCCCCACATCGCCAAAAACATTCAGTACTTC. As protein: CASQPHIAKNIQYF. The full variable domain, its missing parts supplied by reference TRBV19 and TRBJ2-4, is DGGITQSPKYLFRKEGQNVTLSCEQNLNHDAMYWYRQDPGQGLRLIYYSQIVNDFQKGDIAEGYSVSREKKESFPLTVTSAQKNPTAFYLCASQPHIAKNIQYFGAGTRLSVL.

The chain links TRBV24-1 to TRBJ2-1; a possible D gene is TRBD2 (5 bases). CDR3 length: 14 amino acids. Germline V CDR1 and CDR2: KGHDR, SFDVKD. Trimming shortened V by 7 bases and J by 4 bases, and 13 bases separated the two germline ends. CDR3 in DNA: TGTGCCACCAGCAACCGCGGCGGGTACAATGAGCAGTTCTTC. This sequence encodes CATSNRGGYNEQFF.

This rearrangement joins TRBV9 to TRBJ1-4, with D possibly being TRBD1 (6 bases). The V end lost 1 base, the J end lost 8 bases, and 18 bases lay between the germline ends. From germline, CDR1 is SGDLS and CDR2 YYNGEE. This CDR3 is built from 16 residues. The CDR3 sequence: CASSVKGGGFGEKLFF. The CDR3 DNA follows: TGTGCCAGCAGCGTAAAGGGAGGGGGGTTCGGCGAAAAACTGTTTTTT.

The genes are TRBV3-1 (or the pseudogene TRBV3-2) and TRBJ2-3; no firm D call. The CDR3 sequence is 14 residues long. Trimming cost V 1 base and J 0 bases, with 5 bases left between them. CDR1 and CDR2 from the germline V gene are LGHDT and YNNKEL (reference sequence). The CDR3 DNA follows: TGTGCCAGCAGCCAAGTTAGGAGCACAGATACGCAGTATTTT. Protein product: CASSQVRSTDTQYF.

The rearrangement links TRBV4-2 to TRBJ1-6; D is undetermined. Germline values: CDR1 LGHNA, CDR2 YNFKEQ. The CDR3 spans 15 residues. Trimming left V 0 bases short and J 5 bases short, with 8 bases between. The CDR3 is CASSQEVRNNSPLHF. The DNA of the CDR3 is TGTGCCAGCAGCCAAGAGGTCAGAAATAATTCACCCCTCCACTTT.

CDR3 bases: TGTGCCAGCAGACGGGACAGGGCTTCAGATACGCAGTATTTT. Its protein product is CASRRDRASDTQYF. V is TRBV2 and J is TRBJ2-3, with 9 bases that match TRBD1. V shed 6 bases, J shed 4 bases, and the junction held 5 bases outside the gene matches. CDR1 is SNHLY and CDR2 is FYNNEI in the germline V gene. CDR3 length: 14 amino acids.

This chain joins TRBV12-5 and TRBJ1-1; TRBD1 matches 9 bases. The CDR3 extends over 16 amino acids. After removal of 5 bases from V and 0 bases from J, the junction contained 7 bases not matched to a gene. The germline gives CDR1 LGHNT, CDR2 FRNRAP. The CDR3 nucleotides are TGTGCTAGTGGTCCGGGACAGGGCGAATTGAACACTGAAGCTTTCTTT. It encodes CASGPGQGELNTEAFF.

Comments on this clone: Other DNA sequences in this specimen translate into the identical CDR3. The genes are TRBV6-5 and TRBJ1-3; D is unclear. V was cut by 0 bases and J by 3 bases, with 3 bases left in between. Germline V CDR1 and CDR2: MNHEY, SVGAGI. The length of the CDR3 is 13 residues. CDR3 DNA: TGTGCCAGCAGTTACTCCGGTGGAAACACCATATATTTT. It yields the protein CASSYSGGNTIYF.

This chain joins TRBV18 and TRBJ1-2, with D perhaps TRBD1 (5 bases). V was trimmed by 2 bases and J by 3 bases, leaving 10 bases between them. CDR1 KGHSH and CDR2 LQKENI come from the germline V gene. The CDR3 is 14 residues long. CDR3 coding DNA: TGTGCCAGCTCACCAGTCAGGGAGGACTATGGCTACACCTTC. Protein: CASSPVREDYGYTF.

V is TRBV7-9 and J is TRBJ1-3; D is undetermined. Trimming left V 1 base short and J 6 bases short, with 4 bases between. The length of the CDR3 is 12 residues. Germline V gene data show CDR1 as SEHNR and CDR2 as FQNEAQ (reference sequence). Here the CDR3 DNA reads TGTGCCAGCAGCTTAGTGTTAAACACCATATATTTT. It is translated as CASSLVLNTIYF.

This chain uses TRBV9 with TRBJ2-3; possibly TRBD1 or TRBD2 for D (5 bases each). The germline CDR1 and CDR2 sequences are SGDLS and YYNGEE. CDR3 length: 15 residues. Trimming took off 2 bases at V and 4 bases at J, with 14 bases between the two ends. The CDR3 nucleotides read TGTGCCAGCAGCGTTTCCGGGACCCAGGCAGATACGCAGTATTTT. Translation: CASSVSGTQADTQYF.

The J gene is TRBJ2-1, the V gene TRBV5-1, with TRBD2 matching 7 bases. Germline V gene sequence: CDR1 SGHRS, CDR2 YFSETQ. After removal of 2 bases from V and 9 bases from J, the junction contained 8 bases not matched to a gene. CDR3 length equals 14 residues. The CDR3, as DNA: TGCGCCAGCAGCTTAGGGAGCGGGGAGCTTGAGCAGTTCTTC. Its protein is CASSLGSGELEQFF.

The V call is TRBV11-2, the J call TRBJ2-5; D is possibly TRBD1 (6 bases). CDR3 size: 12 residues. Germline assignment: CDR1 SGHAT and CDR2 FQNNGV. V lost 6 bases to trimming and J lost 4 bases, with 9 bases between them. CDR3: CASSWGRETQYF. The CDR3 nucleotides read TGTGCCAGCAGTTGGGGGCGAGAGACCCAGTACTTC.